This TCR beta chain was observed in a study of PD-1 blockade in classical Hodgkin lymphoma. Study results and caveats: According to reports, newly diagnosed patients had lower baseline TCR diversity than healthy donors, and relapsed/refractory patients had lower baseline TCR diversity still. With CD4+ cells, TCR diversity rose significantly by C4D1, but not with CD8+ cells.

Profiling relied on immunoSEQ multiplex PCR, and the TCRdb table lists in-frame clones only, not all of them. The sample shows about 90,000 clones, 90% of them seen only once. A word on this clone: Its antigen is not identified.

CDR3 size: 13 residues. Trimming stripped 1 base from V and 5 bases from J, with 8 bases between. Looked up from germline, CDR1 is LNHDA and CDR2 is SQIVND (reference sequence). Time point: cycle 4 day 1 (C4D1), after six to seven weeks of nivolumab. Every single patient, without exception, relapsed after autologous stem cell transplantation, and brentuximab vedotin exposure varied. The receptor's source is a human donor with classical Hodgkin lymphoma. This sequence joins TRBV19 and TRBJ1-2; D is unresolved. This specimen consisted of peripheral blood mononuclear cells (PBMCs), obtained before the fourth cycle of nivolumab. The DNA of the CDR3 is TGTGCCAGTAGTATAGTCCAGAGTTATGGCTACACCTTC. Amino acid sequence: CASSIVQSYGYTF. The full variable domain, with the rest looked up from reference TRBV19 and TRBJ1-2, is DGGITQSPKYLFRKEGQNVTLSCEQNLNHDAMYWYRQDPGQGLRLIYYSQIVNDFQKGDIAEGYSVSREKKESFPLTVTSAQKNPTAFYLCASSIVQSYGYTFGSGTRLTVV.